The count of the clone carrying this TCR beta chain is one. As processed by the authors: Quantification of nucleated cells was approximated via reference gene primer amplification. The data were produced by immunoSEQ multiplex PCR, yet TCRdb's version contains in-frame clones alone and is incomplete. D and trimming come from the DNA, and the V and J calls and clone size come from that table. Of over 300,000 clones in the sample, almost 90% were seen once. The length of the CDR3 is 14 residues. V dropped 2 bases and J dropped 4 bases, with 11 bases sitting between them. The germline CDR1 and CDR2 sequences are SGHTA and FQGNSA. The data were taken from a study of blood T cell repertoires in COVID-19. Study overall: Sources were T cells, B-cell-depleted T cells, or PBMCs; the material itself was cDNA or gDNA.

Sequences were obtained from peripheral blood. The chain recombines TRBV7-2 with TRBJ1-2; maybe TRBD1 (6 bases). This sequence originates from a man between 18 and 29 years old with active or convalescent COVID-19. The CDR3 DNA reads TGTGCCAGCAGCTTACCACAGGGTACCTATGGCTACACCTTC. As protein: CASSLPQGTYGYTF.